One sample yielded the 18 T cell receptor beta chains listed below, sequenced in a study of shared clonotypes between healthy human individuals. Sequencing was performed with immunoSEQ multiplex PCR; in TCRdb, only in-frame clones are kept and a portion is missing. Among about 79,000 clones, around 57% were seen once, and the ten largest hold approximately 56%. Material for sequencing was memory CD8+ T cells sorted from blood. Subset: CD45RO+ cells pooled with CCR7-negative TemRA cells. The receptors were gathered from a man aged 25-45 years in good health.

The chain combines TRBV7-9 with TRBJ2-1, with 9 bases identical to TRBD2. Trimming took 6 bases from V and 0 from J; bases not matched to a gene: 6. CDR3 length: 16 residues. Germline-derived CDR1 and CDR2 are SEHNR and FQNEAQ (reference sequence). The CDR3: CASSGREGSSYNEQFF. The CDR3 DNA reads as TGTGCCAGCAGTGGGCGGGAGGGTTCCTCCTACAATGAGCAGTTCTTC. The full variable domain, rest sourced from reference TRBV7-9 and TRBJ2-1, is DTGVSQNPRHKITKRGQNVTFRCDPISEHNRLYWYRQTLGQGPEFLTYFQNEAQLEKSRLLSDRFSAERPKGSFSTLEIQRTEQGDSAMYLCASSGREGSSYNEQFFGPGTRLTVL.

This clone was counted ten times or more. The chain recombines TRBV4-2 with TRBJ1-1, with D possibly matching TRBD1 (5 bases). In germline, CDR1 is LGHNA, CDR2 YNFKEQ. V was clipped by 4 bases and J by 10 bases, with 19 bases between them. CDR3 length: 14 residues. This chain's CDR3 is CASSPEGTGFGAFF. The CDR3 DNA reads TGTGCCAGCAGCCCCGAGGGGACGGGGTTCGGAGCTTTCTTT.

This rearrangement joins TRBV27 to TRBJ1-5; TRBD1 matches 9 bases. Germline V lookup: CDR1 MNHEY, CDR2 SMNVEV (reference sequence). The CDR3 extends over 16 amino acids. Germline trimming cut 5 bases from V and 6 bases from J; bases unmatched to any gene: 11. CDR3 nucleotides: TGTGCCAGCAGTACACGATGGACAGGGGAAGGTCAGCCCCAGCATTTT. As protein: CASSTRWTGEGQPQHF.

The rearrangement uses TRBV15 and TRBJ2-7, with 7 bases identical to TRBD2. After removal of 5 bases from V and 3 bases from J, the junction contained 4 bases not matched to a gene. This CDR3 comprises 13 residues. CDR1 is LNHNV, CDR2 YYDKDF, per germline (reference sequence). CDR3 sequence reads: CATSGGVFYEQYF. In DNA form, the CDR3 reads TGTGCCACCAGCGGGGGGGTTTTCTACGAGCAGTACTTC.

This chain connects TRBV14 to TRBJ1-1; D unresolved. Germline V gene sequence: CDR1 SGHDN, CDR2 FVKESK. Trimming cost V 3 bases and J 8 bases, with 10 bases left between them. The CDR3 runs to 12 residues. The CDR3 loop is CASSHGSREAFF. The CDR3 coding sequence is TGTGCCAGCAGCCACGGTTCCCGGGAAGCTTTCTTT.

The CDR3 bases are TGTGCCAGCAGCTTGGGTCTGGGCTACGAGCAGTACTTC. This encodes CASSLGLGYEQYF. The chain links TRBV5-8 to TRBJ2-7; D is uncertain. V lost 0 bases and J 3 bases, leaving 7 bases between the germline ends. Germline CDR1 reads SGHTS; CDR2 reads YDEGEE. The CDR3 covers 13 residues. The whole variable domain, filled in from reference TRBV5-8 and TRBJ2-7, reads EAGVTQSPTHLIKTRGQQATLRCSPISGHTSVYWYQQALGLGLQFLLWYDEGEERNRGNFPPRFSGRQFPNYSSELNVNALELEDSALYLCASSLGLGYEQYFGPGTRLTVT.

V usage is TRBV25-1 and J usage is TRBJ2-2, with unresolved D. Trimming removed 7 bases from V and 1 base from J, with 4 bases in between. The CDR3 length is 12 residues. Germline loops: CDR1 MGHDK, CDR2 SYGVNS. This CDR3 is CASTRNTGELFF. The CDR3 nucleotides are TGTGCCAGCACGCGGAACACCGGGGAGCTGTTTTTT.

The V call is TRBV11-2, the J call TRBJ2-5, with D perhaps TRBD2 (5 bases). Germline V gene lookup returns CDR1 SGHAT and CDR2 FQNNGV. This CDR3 is built from 12 residues. The ends were cut back, 5 bases at V and 9 bases at J, with 13 bases in the middle. As DNA, the CDR3 is TGTGCCAGCAGCCCCCTCGGAGGTCCCCAGTACTTC. Residues: CASSPLGGPQYF.

Turning to this clone: This is likely an artifact of a read error, given a far larger clone one base away. Other nucleotide sequences from this sample produce the same CDR3. The V gene is TRBV7-9, the J gene TRBJ2-5; D unclear. Germline V gives CDR1 SEHNR, CDR2 FQNEAQ (reference sequence). The CDR3 consists of 16 residues. V was cut by 5 bases and J by 5 bases, with 21 bases left in between. The CDR3 loop reads CASSQDRARTLETQYF. The CDR3 DNA is TGTGCCAGCAGCCAAGATCGGGCTAGGACCCTGGAGACCCAGTACTTC. The variable domain in full, completed from reference TRBV7-9 and TRBJ2-5, reads DTGVSQNPRHKITKRGQNVTFRCDPISEHNRLYWYRQTLGQGPEFLTYFQNEAQLEKSRLLSDRFSAERPKGSFSTLEIQRTEQGDSAMYLCASSQDRARTLETQYFGPGTRLLVL.

The chain recombines TRBV5-1 with TRBJ1-1; D may be TRBD1 (5 bases). The CDR3 is made up of 15 amino acids. In germline, CDR1 is SGHRS, CDR2 YFSETQ. The V end lost 4 bases, the J end lost 8 bases, and 21 bases lay between the germline ends. The DNA for the CDR3 is TGCGCCAGCAGCACCGAATACGGGACGGCGGGCGAAGCTTTCTTT. Its translation: CASSTEYGTAGEAFF. Full variable domain (outside the CDR3, taken from reference TRBV5-1 and TRBJ1-1): KAGVTQTPRYLIKTRGQQVTLSCSPISGHRSVSWYQQTPGQGLQFLFEYFSETQRNKGNFPGRFSGRQFSNSRSEMNVSTLELGDSALYLCASSTEYGTAGEAFFGQGTRLTVV.

V and J are TRBV18 and TRBJ2-5; D gene unclear. The CDR3 runs 12 residues. Germline values: CDR1 KGHSH, CDR2 LQKENI. V was shortened by 6 bases and J by 5 bases, with 10 bases between the two germline ends. CDR3 sequence (DNA): TGTGCCAGCTCGGACGGGTGGGAGACCCAGTACTTC. Encoded protein: CASSDGWETQYF.

This clone showed up just a few times. Here the CDR3 reads CATESSGGIYEQYF. DNA for the CDR3: TGTGCCACCGAGTCCTCAGGGGGCATCTACGAGCAGTACTTC. V and J are TRBV27 and TRBJ2-7; 8 nucleotides line up with TRBD1. This CDR3 has 14 amino acids. After removal of 10 bases from V and 3 bases from J, the junction contained 11 bases not matched to a gene. Germline values: CDR1 MNHEY, CDR2 SMNVEV (reference sequence).

This clone was recorded once. This sequence joins TRBV9 and TRBJ1-2, with 9 bases matching TRBD1. Germline V gives CDR1 SGDLS, CDR2 YYNGEE. This CDR3 spans 14 amino acids. V shed 8 bases, J shed 3 bases, and the junction held 8 bases outside the gene matches. Here the CDR3 reads CASQPGQGDYGYTF. For the CDR3, the DNA is TGTGCCAGTCAGCCGGGACAGGGCGACTATGGCTACACCTTC. Supplemented by reference TRBV9 and TRBJ1-2, the full variable domain reads DSGVTQTPKHLITATGQRVTLRCSPRSGDLSVYWYQQSLDQGLQFLIQYYNGEERAKGNILERFSAQQFPDLHSELNLSSLELGDSALYFCASQPGQGDYGYTFGSGTRLTVV.

The sample holds one count of this clone. The CDR3 spells CASSRTSGSIYEQFF. The CDR3 nucleotides are TGTGCCAGCAGCCGGACTAGCGGGAGTATTTATGAGCAGTTCTTC. This chain joins TRBV11-2 and TRBJ2-1; 13 bases agree with TRBD2. The CDR3 consists of 15 residues. The germline V gene has CDR1 SGHAT and CDR2 FQNNGV. The junction had 6 bases not matched to a gene; V was cut back by 5 bases and J by 8 bases. Drawing the rest from reference TRBV11-2 and TRBJ2-1, the complete variable domain is EAGVAQSPRYKIIEKRQSVAFWCNPISGHATLYWYQQILGQGPKLLIQFQNNGVVDDSQLPKDRFSAERLKGVDSTLKIQPAKLEDSAVYLCASSRTSGSIYEQFFGPGTRLTVL.

In this sample, this clone turned up a few times. The J gene is TRBJ2-5, the V gene TRBV5-4; 7 bases line up with TRBD2. The CDR3 is 14 residues long. The germline V gene encodes CDR1 SGHNT and CDR2 YYREEE (reference sequence). V dropped 0 bases and J dropped 2; count of bases not matched to a gene: 1. Here the CDR3 reads CASSLVREQETQYF. CDR3 sequence (DNA): TGTGCCAGCAGCTTGGTGCGGGAGCAAGAGACCCAGTACTTC.

Remarks on this clone: A far larger clone lies a single base away; this is likely a read error. The chain couples TRBV6-5 to TRBJ2-7, with unresolved D. Per germline, CDR1 MNHEY and CDR2 SVGAGI. V gave up 6 bases and J gave up 3 bases, with 9 bases separating them. This CDR3 is built from 12 residues. The CDR3 spells CASSSINYEQYF. The CDR3 DNA sequence: TGTGCCAGCAGCTCCATCAACTACGAGCAGTACTTC.

Regarding this clone: A much more abundant neighbour one base away suggests this may be a read error. The genes are TRBV7-9 and TRBJ2-3; D unresolved. Trimming shortened V by 3 bases and J by 4 bases, and 2 bases separated the two germline ends. The CDR3 runs to 11 residues. From germline, CDR1 is SEHNR and CDR2 FQNEAQ (reference sequence). The CDR3 DNA is TGTGCCAGCAGCTTTTCAGATACGCAGTATTTT. Amino acids: CASSFSDTQYF.

This clone was found many times. This chain joins TRBV6-5 and TRBJ2-2; the D is unclear. Germline V gene lookup returns CDR1 MNHEY and CDR2 SVGAGI. The CDR3 is 14 amino acids. The ends were cut back, 5 bases at V and 6 bases at J, with 13 bases in the middle. The CDR3 coding sequence is TGTGCCAGCAGTCAGGACCCTACCCCCGGGGAGCTGTTTTTT. It is translated as CASSQDPTPGELFF.